The 20 T cell receptor beta chains listed next were all sequenced from one sample in a study of CD8 T cells in Susac syndrome (dated by TCRdb to about 2019). The library relied on the immunoSEQ multiplex PCR assay. RNA was extracted with the RNeasy kit and roughly 0.45 to 1 ug was reverse transcribed using random hexamers. TCRdb trimmed public reads at Q25 via fastp, called clones via MiXCR and kept in-frame beta chains. Records with the same CDR3 protein are collapsed into one entry carrying the most frequent genes and DNA. In all, the sample holds approximately 170,000 distinct CDR3 sequences, and about 91% of those were seen once. The ten top clones hold around 0.075% of the sample. The sample consisted of CD4+ T cells from PBMCs. These receptors came from a human donor in good health.

The chain combines TRBV18 with TRBJ1-1; TRBD1 is a possible D gene (5 bases). The germline V gene has CDR1 KGHSH and CDR2 LQKENI. The CDR3 has 15 amino acids. Trimming removed 3 bases from V and 5 bases from J, with 16 bases in between. The CDR3 DNA is TGTGCCAGCTCACCCCTCACAGGACGAGGAACTGAAGCTTTCTTT. This gives the protein CASSPLTGRGTEAFF.

The gene calls are TRBV7-2 and TRBJ2-1; 8 bases agree with TRBD2. Germline lookup yields CDR1 SGHTA and CDR2 FQGNSA. The CDR3 contains 15 residues. Germline trimming cut 5 bases from V and 0 bases from J; bases unmatched to any gene: 3. The CDR3 DNA sequence: TGTGCCAGCAGCCGCGGGAGGCCCTCCTACAATGAGCAGTTCTTC. This sequence encodes CASSRGRPSYNEQFF.

This chain uses TRBV20-1 with TRBJ1-5; the match to TRBD1 covers 7 bases. V trimming: 4 bases; J trimming: 6 bases; junction bases outside the gene matches: 6. The germline gives CDR1 DFQATT, CDR2 SNEGSKA (reference sequence). This CDR3 spans 13 amino acids. CDR3 loop: CSAKRQGGQPQHF. The CDR3 bases are TGCAGTGCTAAACGACAGGGCGGTCAGCCCCAGCATTTT.

This chain joins TRBV6-1 and TRBJ1-6; D uncertain. V was pared by 10 bases and J by 11 bases, with 18 bases between. This CDR3 contains 13 residues. Germline V CDR1 and CDR2: MNHNS, SASEGT. The DNA of the CDR3 is TGTGCCACATCCGGACCGGGCCGGGCACCCCTCCACTTT. It encodes CATSGPGRAPLHF.

This sequence joins TRBV29-1 and TRBJ1-3, with D possibly matching TRBD1 (6 bases). V lost 4 bases and J 3 bases, leaving 10 bases between the germline ends. CDR1 is SQVTM, CDR2 ANQGSEA, per germline. The CDR3 totals 13 residues. The CDR3 loop is CSVVQGHGNTIYF. CDR3 in DNA: TGCAGCGTTGTGCAGGGGCATGGAAACACCATATATTTT.

The V gene is TRBV5-1, the J gene TRBJ1-5, with 9 bases aligning to TRBD1. This CDR3 comprises 15 residues. CDR1 is SGHRS and CDR2 is YFSETQ in the germline V gene. Trimming cost V 4 bases and J 5 bases; bases outside gene matches: 7. CDR3 nucleotide sequence: TGCGCCAGCAGCCCGGACAGGGGTGGCGATCAGCCCCAGCATTTT. Encoded protein: CASSPDRGGDQPQHF.

Only one count was recorded for this clonotype. This sequence joins TRBV29-1 and TRBJ1-2; D is unresolved. The germline V gene has CDR1 SQVTM and CDR2 ANQGSEA. The CDR3 consists of 12 residues. With 6 bases removed from V and 0 bases from J, the gap between germline ends came to 8 bases. This chain's CDR3 is CSVLGTNYGYTF. The CDR3 region has the DNA TGCAGCGTCCTAGGGACTAACTATGGCTACACCTTC.

V usage is TRBV6-6 and J usage is TRBJ2-1; D is ambiguous. Trimming pared 4 bases from V and 2 bases from J, leaving 15 bases between. Germline CDR1 reads MNHNY; CDR2 reads SVGAGI (reference sequence). CDR3 length equals 16 residues. The CDR3 region has the DNA TGTGCCAGCAGTTTCCTCTTCTCCGGCCCCTACAATGAGCAGTTCTTC. Its protein product is CASSFLFSGPYNEQFF.

The rearrangement uses TRBV20-1 and TRBJ2-5, with 9 bases that match TRBD1. V gave up 0 bases and J gave up 4 bases; unmatched junction bases: 3. Per germline, CDR1 DFQATT and CDR2 SNEGSKA (reference sequence). The CDR3 runs to 14 residues. The chain's CDR3 is CSARETGGGETQYF. The CDR3 DNA sequence: TGCAGTGCTAGAGAGACAGGGGGGGGAGAGACCCAGTACTTC.

The chain links TRBV7-9 to TRBJ1-6; D is possibly TRBD1 (6 bases). The CDR3 contains 14 residues. Germline CDR1 SEHNR, CDR2 FQNEAQ (reference sequence). The germline V and J ends were trimmed by 5 bases and 10 bases, with 15 bases remaining between them. DNA of the CDR3: TGTGCCAGCAGCCTCCGGACAGATTCGTCACCCCTCCACTTT. This encodes CASSLRTDSSPLHF. The full variable domain, completed using reference TRBV7-9 and TRBJ1-6, is DTGVSQNPRHKITKRGQNVTFRCDPISEHNRLYWYRQTLGQGPEFLTYFQNEAQLEKSRLLSDRFSAERPKGSFSTLEIQRTEQGDSAMYLCASSLRTDSSPLHFGNGTRLTVT.

The rearrangement joins TRBV10-3 to TRBJ1-1; unclear D gene. This CDR3 is built from 14 residues. CDR1 and CDR2 (germline): ENHRY, SYGVKD. Trimming shortened V by 4 bases and J by 12 bases, and 21 bases separated the two germline ends. The DNA of the CDR3 is TGTGCCATCAGTGGAGGAACGGGCGACTCCAAGACTTTCTTT. This encodes CAISGGTGDSKTFF.

The rearrangement joins TRBV20-1 to TRBJ2-2, with 7 nucleotides matching TRBD1. The CDR3 has 17 residues. V trimming: 0 bases; J trimming: 0 bases; junction bases outside the gene matches: 7. CDR1 is DFQATT and CDR2 is SNEGSKA in the germline V gene (reference sequence). The CDR3 nucleotides read TGCAGTGCTAGAGATGGGGTGGGACAGCCGAACACCGGGGAGCTGTTTTTT. It codes for CSARDGVGQPNTGELFF.

This chain connects TRBV29-1 to TRBJ2-1; 8 bases fit TRBD1. V trimming: 3 bases; J trimming: 7 bases; junction bases outside the gene matches: 5. Germline V gene data show CDR1 as SQVTM and CDR2 as ANQGSEA. The CDR3 covers 13 residues. CDR3 protein: CSVDRGRRNEQFF. In nucleotides, the CDR3 is TGCAGCGTTGACAGGGGGCGCCGGAATGAGCAGTTCTTC.

V and J are TRBV7-9 and TRBJ1-1, with a possible D match to TRBD1 (6 bases). Germline CDR1 reads SEHNR; CDR2 reads FQNEAQ (reference sequence). The CDR3 runs to 16 residues. Trimming left V 4 bases short and J 3 bases short, with 18 bases between. The CDR3 bases are TGTGCCAGCAGCTCAGGGGTATCTTCTGGTCACACTGAAGCTTTCTTT. Translated, it gives CASSSGVSSGHTEAFF. Using reference TRBV7-9 and TRBJ1-1 for the parts outside the CDR3, the full variable domain is DTGVSQNPRHKITKRGQNVTFRCDPISEHNRLYWYRQTLGQGPEFLTYFQNEAQLEKSRLLSDRFSAERPKGSFSTLEIQRTEQGDSAMYLCASSSGVSSGHTEAFFGQGTRLTVV.

V gene TRBV29-1 combines with J gene TRBJ2-5, with TRBD1 matching over 9 bases. The germline CDR1 and CDR2 sequences are SQVTM and ANQGSEA. This CDR3 region has 13 residues. V dropped 3 bases and J dropped 5; count of bases not matched to a gene: 4. CDR3 residues: CSVEDRGLETQYF. The CDR3 DNA is TGCAGCGTTGAGGACAGGGGCTTGGAGACCCAGTACTTC.

The CDR3 DNA reads as TGTGCCAGCAGCCCGGACCGAGCACGGGGCATTCAGTACTTC. This sequence encodes CASSPDRARGIQYF. The chain combines TRBV7-2 with TRBJ2-4; D may be TRBD2 (5 bases). The CDR3 totals 14 residues. Between the trimmed V and J ends, which lost 5 bases and 9 bases, there was a span of 17 bases. Looked up from germline, CDR1 is SGHTA and CDR2 is FQGNSA.

Of note for this clonotype: The junction differs from germline at one of its ends, possibly a read error. CDR3 loop: CASSAQGTDIQHF. In DNA, the CDR3 is TGTGCCAGCAGTGCACAGGGGACGGACATTCAGCACTTC. The V gene is TRBV2, the J gene TRBJ2-4; TRBD1 agrees at 7 bases. The length of the CDR3 is 13 residues. Per the germline V gene, CDR1 is SNHLY and CDR2 is FYNNEI. The full variable domain, with the rest looked up from reference TRBV2 and TRBJ2-4, is EPEVTQTPSHQVTQMGQEVILRCVPISNHLYFYWYRQILGQKVEFLVSFYNNEISEKSEIFDDQFSVERPDGSNFTLKIRSTKLEDSAMYFCASSAQGTDIQHFGAGTRLSVL.

V gene TRBV12-3 or TRBV12-4 combines with J gene TRBJ1-6, with D unresolved. V lost 3 bases and J 6 bases, leaving 9 bases between the germline ends. The CDR3 covers 14 residues. The CDR3 region has the DNA TGTGCCAGCAGTTTTCAGGCCTCTAATTCACCCCTCCACTTT. This encodes CASSFQASNSPLHF.

This chain joins TRBV2 and TRBJ1-6; no clear D. Germline V gene lookup returns CDR1 SNHLY and CDR2 FYNNEI. The ends were cut back, 0 bases at V and 3 bases at J, with 9 bases in the middle. The CDR3 has 16 amino acids. The CDR3 region has the DNA TGTGCCAGCAGTGAAGCGGCCCAGGACTATAATTCACCCCTCCACTTT. It yields the protein CASSEAAQDYNSPLHF.

V and J are TRBV24-1 and TRBJ2-1, with a weak D call TRBD2 (6 bases). The germline V and J ends were trimmed by 3 bases and 3 bases, with 20 bases remaining between them. The germline CDR1 and CDR2 sequences are KGHDR and SFDVKD. This CDR3 spans 18 amino acids. CDR3 region: CATSDPVAEGEVYNEQFF. CDR3 DNA: TGTGCCACCAGTGATCCCGTAGCGGAGGGAGAGGTCTACAATGAGCAGTTCTTC.